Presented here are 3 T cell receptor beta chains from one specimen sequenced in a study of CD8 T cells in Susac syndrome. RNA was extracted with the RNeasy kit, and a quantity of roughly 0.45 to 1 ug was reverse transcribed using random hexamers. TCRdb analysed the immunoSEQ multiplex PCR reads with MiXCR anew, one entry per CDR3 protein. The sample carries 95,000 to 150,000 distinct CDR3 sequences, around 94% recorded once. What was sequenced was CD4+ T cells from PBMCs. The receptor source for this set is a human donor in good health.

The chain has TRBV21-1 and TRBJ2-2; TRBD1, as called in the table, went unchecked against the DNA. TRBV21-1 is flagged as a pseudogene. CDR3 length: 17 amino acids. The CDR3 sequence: CASSTRTGTGHTGELFF. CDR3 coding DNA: TGTGCCAGCAGCACTCGAACCGGGACAGGGCACACCGGGGAGCTGTTTTTT.

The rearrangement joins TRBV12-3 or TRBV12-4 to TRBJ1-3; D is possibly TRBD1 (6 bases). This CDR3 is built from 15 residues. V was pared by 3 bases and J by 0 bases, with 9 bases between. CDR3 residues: CASSFGQHSGNTIYF. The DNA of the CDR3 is TGTGCCAGCAGTTTCGGACAGCACTCTGGAAACACCATATATTTT.

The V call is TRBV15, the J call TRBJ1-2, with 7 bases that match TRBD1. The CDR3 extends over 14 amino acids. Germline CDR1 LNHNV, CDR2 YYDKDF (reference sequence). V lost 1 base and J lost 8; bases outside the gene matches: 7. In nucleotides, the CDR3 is TGTGCCACCAGCAGAGGACAGGGTATTTTCGGCTACACCTTC. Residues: CATSRGQGIFGYTF.